A selection of T cell receptor beta chains follows, all from one sample in a study of CD8 T cells in Susac syndrome. TCRdb re-analysed the immunoSEQ multiplex PCR reads in MiXCR, keeping a single row per CDR3 protein. The table has 75,000 to 80,000 distinct CDR3 sequences, around 94% seen once; the top ten hold roughly 0.5%. The sequenced material came from CD8+ T cells from PBMCs. The receptors were gathered from a human donor with Susac syndrome. Both conserved end residues are trimmed from each CDR3. Size tells how often a clone was seen (once, few, many) or the class of an expanded clone, and some rows leave it out.

size: NA; V: TRBV9; J: TRBJ2-7; CDR3: ASSVGGTRSYEQY
size: NA; V: TRBV7-8; J: TRBJ1-2; CDR3: ASSLGDNYT
size: once; V: TRBV3-1; J: TRBJ2-2; CDR3: ASSQGVENTGELF
size: NA; V: TRBV2; J: TRBJ2-1; CDR3: ASSEIAGRSSYNEQF
size: NA; V: TRBV12-3/TRBV12-4; J: TRBJ2-1; CDR3: ASSLPPNEQF
size: NA; V: TRBV9; J: TRBJ1-1; CDR3: ASSVRGNTEAF
size: NA; V: TRBV7-9; J: TRBJ2-1; CDR3: ASSSPTITSYNEQF
size: NA; V: TRBV3-1; J: TRBJ2-1; CDR3: ASSQDVTGGNEQF
size: NA; V: TRBV20-1; J: TRBJ1-6; CDR3: SARSSPGNSPLH
size: NA; V: TRBV27; J: TRBJ2-1; CDR3: ASSFGVEQF
size: NA; V: TRBV20-1; J: TRBJ2-7; CDR3: SARDRDSFSYEQY
size: NA; V: TRBV2; J: TRBJ1-5; CDR3: ASMEGPSNQPQH
size: NA; V: TRBV9; J: TRBJ1-1; CDR3: ASSPGTDEAF
size: NA; V: TRBV7-3; J: TRBJ2-3; CDR3: ASSEAGTSGATDTQY
size: NA; V: TRBV18; J: TRBJ2-7; CDR3: ASSPPEGEQY
size: once; V: TRBV21-1; J: TRBJ2-1; CDR3: ASSKCARGVNNEQF